A selection of T cell receptor beta chains follows, all from one sample in a study of blood T cells in healthy people across ages. TCRdb reprocessed the 5' RACE reads with MiXCR, giving one entry per CDR3 protein. Seen here are over 1,500,000 distinct CDR3 sequences, 49% observed once, and the top ten hold approximately 2.1%. Sequenced material: blood. These receptors all stem from a woman in her thirties or forties in good health. Each CDR3 is given with its conserved first and last residue. The order of the fields is J gene, D gene, clone size, V gene, CDR3 protein, CDR3 DNA. The D gene is left open where the match is weak. Size values are once, few and many counts, or a class for expanded clones, and some rows have none.

>TRBJ2-4|NA|few|TRBV7-9
CASSLVGRGLAKNIQYF
TGTGCCAGCAGCTTAGTAGGCAGGGGCCTTGCCAAAAACATTCAGTACTTC
>TRBJ2-5|NA|few|TRBV27
CASSPLLAEAQYF
TGTGCCAGCAGTCCTCTTCTAGCTGAGGCCCAGTACTTC
>TRBJ2-7|NA|NA|TRBV5-1
CASSLQQPIEQYF
TGCGCCAGCAGCTTGCAACAGCCCATCGAGCAGTACTTC
>TRBJ1-2|NA|NA|TRBV4-1
CASSQGRQEYYGYTF
TGCGCCAGCAGCCAAGGTCGACAGGAGTACTATGGCTACACCTTC
>TRBJ2-5|TRBD1|NA|TRBV7-2
CASSFTRGQQETQYF
TGTGCCAGCAGCTTCACCAGGGGGCAACAAGAGACCCAGTACTTC
>TRBJ2-5|NA|few|TRBV12-3/TRBV12-4
CASSLGTHETQYF
TGTGCCAGCAGTTTAGGGACCCATGAGACCCAGTACTTC
>TRBJ2-5|TRBD1|NA|TRBV6-5
CASSLTGSGKTQYF
TGTGCCAGCAGTTTGACAGGGTCGGGAAAGACCCAGTACTTC
>TRBJ1-5|NA|NA|TRBV6-5
CASRETGKDQPQHF
TGTGCCAGCAGGGAAACAGGGAAGGATCAGCCCCAGCATTTT
>TRBJ2-7|NA|many|TRBV6-2/TRBV6-3
CASSYQGSYEQYF
TGTGCCAGCAGTTACCAGGGCTCCTACGAGCAGTACTTC
>TRBJ2-5|NA|NA|TRBV7-9
CASSLIAPGGQETQYF
TGTGCCAGCAGCTTAATTGCTCCTGGGGGCCAAGAGACCCAGTACTTC
>TRBJ1-2|NA|few|TRBV12-3/TRBV12-4
CASNQAEGLGGYTF
TGTGCCAGCAACCAAGCCGAGGGTCTGGGAGGCTACACCTTC
>TRBJ1-6|TRBD1|NA|TRBV6-2/TRBV6-3
CASSWTGNAAGSPLHF
TGTGCCAGCAGCTGGACAGGGAACGCGGCCGGTTCACCCCTCCACTTT
>TRBJ1-6|TRBD1|few|TRBV29-1
CSARQGPDSPLHF
TGCAGCGCCCGACAGGGGCCAGATTCACCCCTCCACTTT
>TRBJ2-1|TRBD2|NA|TRBV11-2
CASSLVVAGRRNEQFF
TGTGCCAGCAGCTTAGTAGTAGCGGGGCGTCGCAATGAGCAGTTCTTC
>TRBJ2-5|NA|many|TRBV7-7
CASSLGGPGPQETQYF
TGTGCTAGCAGCTTAGGAGGTCCGGGTCCCCAAGAGACCCAGTACTTC
>TRBJ2-3|NA|NA|TRBV12-3/TRBV12-4
CASTFRSTDTQYF
TGTGCCAGCACTTTCAGAAGCACAGATACGCAGTATTTT
>TRBJ2-3|TRBD1|NA|TRBV3-1
CASSQVKVDRGVSGDTQYF
TGTGCCAGCAGCCAAGTGAAGGTAGACAGGGGAGTTTCAGGAGATACGCAGTATTTT
>TRBJ2-5|NA|few|TRBV15
CATSAQPGTLETQYF
TGTGCCACCAGCGCCCAACCGGGAACCCTGGAGACCCAGTACTTC
>TRBJ2-5|NA|NA|TRBV10-2
CASSRFEGTQYF
TGCGCCAGCAGTAGGTTTGAAGGGACCCAGTACTTC
>TRBJ2-7|NA|NA|TRBV4-3
CASSQTGAPYNEQYF
TGCGCCAGCAGCCAGACAGGCGCCCCCTACAATGAGCAGTACTTC
>TRBJ2-3|NA|NA|TRBV6-6
CASSYLLGDTQYF
TGTGCCAGCAGTTACTTGCTAGGAGATACGCAGTATTTT
>TRBJ2-4|TRBD1|NA|TRBV13
CASSSWADRGNIQYF
TGTGCCAGCAGCTCCTGGGCGGACAGGGGGAACATTCAGTACTTC
>TRBJ2-7|TRBD2|NA|TRBV13
CASSLGLRGAPYEQYF
TGTGCCAGCAGCTTAGGCCTGCGGGGGGCCCCCTACGAGCAGTACTTC
>TRBJ1-5|NA|NA|TRBV7-2
CASSLDFRDRQPQHF
TGTGCCAGCAGCTTAGATTTCAGGGATCGTCAGCCCCAGCATTTT
>TRBJ2-3|TRBD2|NA|TRBV6-6
CASSSLAGGIDTQYF
TGTGCCAGCAGTTCACTAGCGGGGGGGATAGATACGCAGTATTTT
>TRBJ2-5|TRBD2|few|TRBV10-2
CASSYSGGAHETQYF
TGCGCCAGCAGTTATAGCGGGGGGGCCCATGAGACCCAGTACTTC
>TRBJ1-2|NA|few|TRBV7-2
CASSLAPDRSYGYTF
TGTGCCAGCAGCTTAGCGCCAGACAGGTCCTATGGCTACACCTTC
>TRBJ2-5|NA|NA|TRBV5-1
CASSLGNFQETQYF
TGCGCCAGCAGCTTGGGGAACTTTCAAGAGACCCAGTACTTC
>TRBJ2-3|NA|NA|TRBV4-2
CASSPTRGGLADTQYF
TGTGCCAGCAGCCCCACCAGGGGGGGGCTCGCAGATACGCAGTATTTT
>TRBJ2-6|NA|NA|TRBV7-2
CASSAGLGGSGANVLTF
TGTGCCAGCAGCGCAGGCCTGGGGGGCTCTGGGGCCAACGTCCTGACTTTC
>TRBJ2-5|NA|NA|TRBV20-1
CSAYPGGETQYF
TGCAGTGCTTATCCCGGGGGAGAGACCCAGTACTTC
>TRBJ2-6|TRBD1|NA|TRBV3-1
CASSSSRDRVRPSGANVLTF
TGTGCCAGCAGTTCGTCCCGGGACAGGGTTCGTCCTTCTGGGGCCAACGTCCTGACTTTC
>TRBJ2-3|TRBD1|NA|TRBV20-1
CSARGINQGAQSDTQYF
TGCAGTGCTAGAGGGATCAACCAGGGGGCCCAATCTGATACGCAGTATTTT
>TRBJ2-1|NA|few|TRBV2
CATGDNEQFF
TGTGCCACGGGAGACAATGAGCAGTTCTTC
>TRBJ1-6|NA|NA|TRBV2
CASSELGPSNNSPLHF
TGTGCCAGCAGTGAATTGGGTCCCTCAAATAATTCACCCCTCCACTTT
>TRBJ2-7|NA|NA|TRBV7-6
CASSLTLQGKDEQYF
TGTGCCAGCAGCTTAACACTTCAGGGGAAGGACGAGCAGTACTTC
>TRBJ2-1|NA|few|TRBV2
CASSGGLNNEQFF
TGTGCCAGCAGTGGGGGATTGAACAATGAGCAGTTCTTC
>TRBJ1-5|TRBD1|NA|TRBV20-1
CSATGTGAQPQHF
TGCAGTGCCACCGGGACAGGGGCACAGCCCCAGCATTTT
>TRBJ1-2|NA|few|TRBV10-3
CAIRHRVGYGYTF
TGTGCCATCCGTCATCGGGTGGGGTATGGCTACACCTTC
>TRBJ1-6|NA|few|TRBV12-3/TRBV12-4
CASDDRVTNSPLHF
TGTGCCAGCGATGACCGGGTGACTAATTCACCCCTCCACTTT
>TRBJ2-3|NA|NA|TRBV10-3
CAISEGGMNTQYF
TGTGCCATCAGTGAGGGGGGGATGAATACGCAGTATTTT